The 26 T cell receptor beta chains in this list originate from one sample, sequenced in a study of blood T cell repertoires in COVID-19 (dated by TCRdb to the early 2020s). Library preparation was by the immunoSEQ multiplex PCR assay. TCRdb carries this immuneACCESS record with in-frame sequences only. Its versions omit some clonotypes, under half of them owing to an unresolved V gene in the studies checked, with the rest unexplained. This sample comprises hundreds of thousands of clones, around 84% of them detected only once. The top ten hold 15% to 20% of the sample. Sequencing was performed on peripheral blood. All receptors come from an elderly woman with active or convalescent COVID-19.

This sequence joins TRBV7-8 and TRBJ1-5; D may be TRBD1 (6 bases). V was shortened by 1 base and J by 2 bases, with 15 bases between the two germline ends. CDR3 size: 17 residues. Germline V CDR1 and CDR2: SGHVS, FQNEAQ. CDR3 in DNA: TGTGCCAGCAGCTTAGTTGTTCGGGAGGGGGGCAATCAGCCCCAGCATTTT. Residues: CASSLVVREGGNQPQHF.

This clone was seen only a few times. The V call is TRBV7-8, the J call TRBJ1-2; TRBD1 is a possible D gene (6 bases). Trimming shortened V by 5 bases and J by 5 bases, and 9 bases separated the two germline ends. The germline V gene has CDR1 SGHVS and CDR2 FQNEAQ. The length of the CDR3 is 12 residues. This CDR3 reads CASSQTGYGYTF. DNA for the CDR3: TGTGCCAGCAGCCAAACAGGGTATGGCTACACCTTC.

The chain recombines TRBV5-4 with TRBJ1-2; TRBD1 is a possible D gene (5 bases). The CDR3 totals 14 residues. V lost 0 bases and J lost 3, with 9 bases in between. CDR1 is SGHNT and CDR2 is YYREEE in the germline V gene (reference sequence). The CDR3 region has the DNA TGTGCCAGCAGCTTGGATGGGGGGGACTATGGCTACACCTTC. It is translated as CASSLDGGDYGYTF. The variable domain in full, with the rest retrieved from reference TRBV5-4 and TRBJ1-2, is ETGVTQSPTHLIKTRGQQVTLRCSSQSGHNTVSWYQQALGQGPQFIFQYYREEENGRGNFPPRFSGLQFPNYSSELNVNALELDDSALYLCASSLDGGDYGYTFGSGTRLTVV.

The chain couples TRBV7-9 to TRBJ1-4, with TRBD1 matching 8 bases. The trim removed 5 bases at V and 3 bases at J, leaving 8 bases unmatched. Germline values: CDR1 SEHNR, CDR2 FQNEAQ (reference sequence). CDR3 length equals 16 residues. CDR3: CASSRRTGGPNEKLFF. Here the CDR3 DNA reads TGTGCCAGCAGCCGAAGAACAGGGGGGCCTAATGAAAAACTGTTTTTT.

This chain uses TRBV24-1 with TRBJ1-5, with TRBD1 as a possible D gene (5 bases). V lost 10 bases, J lost 5 bases, and 11 bases lay in between. Germline assignment: CDR1 KGHDR and CDR2 SFDVKD. The CDR3 consists of 12 residues. The CDR3: CATDSLHQPQHF. CDR3 in DNA: TGTGCCACAGACAGTTTACATCAGCCCCAGCATTTT.

The rearrangement joins TRBV7-2 to TRBJ2-7; 11 bases fit TRBD2. The CDR3 extends over 15 amino acids. The ends lost 7 bases at V and 2 bases at J; junction bases unmatched: 7. Germline CDR1 reads SGHTA; CDR2 reads FQGNSA. The CDR3 region is CASTGASGGTYEQYF. The CDR3 nucleotides read TGTGCCAGCACGGGGGCTAGCGGGGGGACCTACGAGCAGTACTTC.

The chain joins TRBV19 to TRBJ2-6; a weak D match, TRBD2 (6 bases). V was cut by 4 bases and J by 0 bases, with 16 bases left in between. Per germline, CDR1 LNHDA and CDR2 SQIVND (reference sequence). This CDR3 has 18 amino acids. This CDR3 reads CASSTARDFSSGANVLTF. CDR3 coding DNA: TGTGCCAGTAGTACCGCCCGGGACTTTAGCTCTGGGGCCAACGTCCTGACTTTC.

This rearrangement joins TRBV18 to TRBJ2-7; D call uncertain. V was trimmed by 3 bases and J by 0 bases, leaving 6 bases between them. This CDR3 has 13 residues. CDR1 and CDR2 (germline): KGHSH, LQKENI. The CDR3 spells CASSPLSSYEQYF. The CDR3 coding sequence is TGTGCCAGCTCACCCCTAAGCTCCTACGAGCAGTACTTC.

The rearrangement uses TRBV5-4 and TRBJ1-6, with 9 nucleotides matching TRBD1. V shed 4 bases and J 7 bases; nucleotides not matched to a gene: 3. Germline-derived CDR1 and CDR2 are SGHNT and YYREEE (reference sequence). This CDR3 has 14 amino acids. The CDR3 loop is CASSGQGLNSPLHF. DNA of the CDR3: TGTGCCAGCAGCGGACAGGGGTTAAATTCACCCCTCCACTTT. Full variable domain (missing parts from reference TRBV5-4 and TRBJ1-6): ETGVTQSPTHLIKTRGQQVTLRCSSQSGHNTVSWYQQALGQGPQFIFQYYREEENGRGNFPPRFSGLQFPNYSSELNVNALELDDSALYLCASSGQGLNSPLHFGNGTRLTVT.

This rearrangement joins TRBV11-3 to TRBJ2-7, with 8 positions matching TRBD2. The junction had 4 bases not matched to a gene; V was cut back by 3 bases and J by 6 bases. Germline-derived CDR1 and CDR2 are SGHNT and YENEEA. The CDR3 runs 13 residues. For the CDR3, the DNA is TGTGCCAGCAGCTTCCCAGCGGGGGCCGAGCAGTACTTC. Protein sequence: CASSFPAGAEQYF.

The gene calls are TRBV7-2 and TRBJ2-2; 10 bases are shared with TRBD2. The CDR3 runs to 17 residues. CDR1 is SGHTA and CDR2 is FQGNSA in the germline V gene. Losses at the gene ends were 3 bases for V and 0 bases for J; bases not matched to a gene: 4. For the CDR3, the DNA is TGTGCCAGCAGCTTGGACGGACTAGCGGCGAACACCGGGGAGCTGTTTTTT. Residues: CASSLDGLAANTGELFF.

The rearrangement uses TRBV10-3 and TRBJ2-4; the match to TRBD1 covers 9 bases. Germline V gene lookup returns CDR1 ENHRY and CDR2 SYGVKD. The CDR3 totals 17 residues. The ends lost 6 bases at V and 3 bases at J; junction bases unmatched: 12. CDR3: CAISRDRAGFGKNIQYF. Here the CDR3 DNA reads TGTGCCATCAGCCGGGACAGGGCGGGTTTTGGCAAAAACATTCAGTACTTC.

V usage is TRBV7-2 and J usage is TRBJ1-6, with 9 bases identical to TRBD1. Trimming took 6 bases from V and 5 from J; bases not matched to a gene: 5. Germline V lookup: CDR1 SGHTA, CDR2 FQGNSA. This CDR3 has 15 residues. In nucleotides, the CDR3 is TGTGCCAGCAGAAAACAGGGGGCGCATAATTCACCCCTCCACTTT. Translation: CASRKQGAHNSPLHF.

V usage is TRBV15 and J usage is TRBJ1-2; no reliable D call. V shed 0 bases and J shed 8 bases, with 7 bases lying between them. The CDR3 totals 12 residues. Germline V lookup: CDR1 LNHNV, CDR2 YYDKDF (reference sequence). Here the CDR3 DNA reads TGTGCCACCAGCAGAGATAAACTGGGCTACACCTTC. Protein sequence: CATSRDKLGYTF.

The chain is built from TRBV12-5 and TRBJ2-2; 10 positions match TRBD2. This CDR3 region has 23 residues. Germline V CDR1 and CDR2: LGHNT, FRNRAP. After removal of 3 bases from V and 4 bases from J, the junction contained 26 bases not matched to a gene. CDR3 DNA: TGTGCTAGTGGTTTCCCGGGCCTTAGTCCTTGGACTAGCGGAGAAAAAGGCACCGGGGAGCTGTTTTTT. Its protein product is CASGFPGLSPWTSGEKGTGELFF.

The genes are TRBV20-1 and TRBJ2-1; 8 bases fit TRBD1. The CDR3 sequence is 17 residues long. Germline V gives CDR1 DFQATT, CDR2 SNEGSKA (reference sequence). The V segment lost 3 bases and the J segment 6 bases; nucleotides outside the gene matches: 16. The CDR3 sequence is CSASGQGARTGLNEQFF. DNA for the CDR3: TGCAGTGCTAGTGGGCAGGGGGCGCGAACGGGACTCAATGAGCAGTTCTTC.

The table lists this clone with a count of one. The genes are TRBV27 and TRBJ1-1; D uncertain. The CDR3 contains 12 residues. V gave up 5 bases and J gave up 8 bases, with 12 bases separating them. Germline-derived CDR1 and CDR2 are MNHEY and SMNVEV (reference sequence). CDR3 sequence (DNA): TGTGCCAGCAGTCCTAGGACGGGAGAAGCTTTCTTT. Residues: CASSPRTGEAFF.

The genes are TRBV5-1 and TRBJ2-3; 12 bases match TRBD2. V lost 4 bases and J lost 0; bases outside the gene matches: 3. The length of the CDR3 is 16 residues. Germline V gene data show CDR1 as SGHRS and CDR2 as YFSETQ. The CDR3 loop reads CASSTTSGGSTDTQYF. In nucleotides, the CDR3 is TGCGCCAGCAGCACAACTAGCGGGGGGAGCACAGATACGCAGTATTTT.

By share, this clone counts as medium-sized (0.01 to 0.1%). The chain joins TRBV15 to TRBJ1-3; TRBD1 is a possible D gene (5 bases). The germline V gene encodes CDR1 LNHNV and CDR2 YYDKDF (reference sequence). The CDR3 length is 16 residues. Trimming removed 5 bases at V and 0 bases at J, with 14 bases between. The CDR3 here is CATSGGHPGSGNTIYF. In DNA form, the CDR3 reads TGTGCCACCAGCGGTGGACATCCAGGCTCTGGAAACACCATATATTTT.

This clone was counted once. The V and J genes are TRBV5-1 and TRBJ2-1; D possibly corresponds to TRBD1 (6 bases). CDR1 is SGHRS and CDR2 is YFSETQ in the germline V gene. The CDR3 has 13 amino acids. V was cut by 6 bases and J by 5 bases, with 12 bases left in between. CDR3 DNA: TGCGCCAGCACATTTGGACAGAACAATGAGCAGTTCTTC. It yields the protein CASTFGQNNEQFF.

This rearrangement joins TRBV5-1 to TRBJ1-6; D remains ambiguous. The CDR3 extends over 14 amino acids. CDR1 and CDR2 (germline): SGHRS, YFSETQ. Trimming cost V 4 bases and J 14 bases, with 19 bases left between them. In nucleotides, the CDR3 is TGCGCCAGCAGCCCACCGGGAGCACATCAGGCCCTCCACTTT. Translation gives CASSPPGAHQALHF. Based on the CDR3 plus reference TRBV5-1 and TRBJ1-6, the full variable domain is KAGVTQTPRYLIKTRGQQVTLSCSPISGHRSVSWYQQTPGQGLQFLFEYFSETQRNKGNFPGRFSGRQFSNSRSEMNVSTLELGDSALYLCASSPPGAHQALHFGNGTRLTVT.

This clone has a handful of counts. The V call is TRBV11-1, the J call TRBJ1-5; D not certain. The V end was cut by 1 base, the J end by 0 bases, with 7 bases between. The CDR3 is made up of 15 amino acids. Per germline, CDR1 SGHAT and CDR2 FQDESV (reference sequence). CDR3 sequence: CASSLEAGSNQPQHF. For the CDR3, the DNA is TGTGCCAGCAGCTTAGAAGCAGGTAGCAATCAGCCCCAGCATTTT.

CDR3 amino acids: CASSRGSQAFF. DNA of the CDR3: TGTGCCAGCAGCCGCGGATCCCAAGCTTTCTTT. The chain uses TRBV7-9 and TRBJ1-1; no definite D call. The V end was cut by 5 bases, the J end by 9 bases, with 10 bases between. The germline gives CDR1 SEHNR, CDR2 FQNEAQ (reference sequence). This CDR3 comprises 11 residues.

V is TRBV11-3 and J is TRBJ1-3; D gene ambiguous. CDR1 SGHNT and CDR2 YENEEA come from the germline V gene. There are 13 residues in the CDR3. Trimming pared 5 bases from V and 4 bases from J, leaving 9 bases between. CDR3 residues: CASSLLTGNTIYF. CDR3 DNA sequence: TGTGCCAGCAGCCTACTAACAGGAAACACCATATATTTT.

This chain links TRBV7-3 with TRBJ1-1, with D tentatively TRBD1 (5 bases). Germline V gene sequence: CDR1 SGHTA, CDR2 FQGTGA. Trimming cost V 4 bases and J 7 bases, with 16 bases left between them. The CDR3 is made up of 14 amino acids. DNA for the CDR3: TGTGCCAGCAGCTCCAGACCGGGGGTCAGTGAAGCTTTCTTT. It translates to CASSSRPGVSEAFF.

The genes are TRBV6-5 and TRBJ2-7; TRBD1 aligns across 9 bases. There are 15 residues in the CDR3. Germline loops: CDR1 MNHEY, CDR2 SVGAGI. After removal of 6 bases from V and 3 bases from J, the junction contained 9 bases not matched to a gene. This CDR3 is CASRLGTGSNYEQYF. In DNA, the CDR3 is TGTGCCAGCAGGCTGGGGACAGGGAGTAACTACGAGCAGTACTTC.